This T cell receptor (beta chain) was identified during a study of blood T cell repertoires in COVID-19 (dated by TCRdb to about 2020). Background on the whole study: The collaborator samples originated in the United States, Italy and Spain and spanned the acute and convalescent phases of COVID-19. The material from the prospective study consisted of cDNA or gDNA derived from T cells, B-cell-depleted T cells, or PBMCs. A freely available public database, intended as a resource for researchers studying the immune response to SARS-CoV-2, is where the repertoires were released. Where available, HLA class I and class II types were obtained from metadata supplied by the sample provider rather than from assay-based typing. The samples were drawn from two sources: the first 160 participants of the ongoing ImmuneRACE study, and 1,200 or so subjects contributed by 6 global collaborators. Deeply sampled blood TCRbeta repertoires from subjects exposed to, actively infected with, or recovered from COVID-19 were included in the dataset. A de-identified subject ID, COVID-19 status, age in years and sex were almost always included in the sample metadata.

Each collaborating institution followed its own protocols to collect whole blood in K2EDTA tubes. For TCRbeta analysis, collaborator samples were shipped as frozen whole blood, as isolated PBMCs, or as DNA extracted from either sample type. General conclusions and limits of the study: The quantity of clinical and demographic metadata differed by source and by participant and was supplied without curation.

This clone appeared once. Its antigen remains unidentified. Base qualities are missing; no much larger clone stands one base away. TCRbeta CDR3 regions were amplified from genomic DNA by means of the immunoSEQ Assay, a bias-controlled multiplex PCR. Under the source paper's analysis protocol: Within the assay, amplification of reference gene primers was used to estimate how many nucleated cells each sample contained. To quantify the absolute abundance of each unique TCRbeta CDR3 rearrangement, sequence reads were collapsed and filtered. For each sample, productive Simpson clonality was calculated by taking the square root of Simpson's diversity index across productive rearrangements. TCRdb re-hosts the immuneACCESS table, in-frame sequences only. Its copies lack some clones; in the studies checked, an unresolved V gene accounts for under half of them, and the cause for the rest is not known. The DNA gave D and trimming, while V, J and clone size come from that table. The sample includes tens of thousands of clones, with approximately 84% observed a single time. Roughly 15% of the sample goes to the ten largest clones.

The source is a man in his 70s with active COVID-19. Sequences were obtained from peripheral blood.

CDR3 sequence: CASSSNSGGFQETQYF. The DNA sequence reads TGTGCCAGCAGCTCAAATAGCGGGGGGTTCCAAGAGACCCAGTACTTC. Recombination joined TRBV5-4 with TRBJ2-5; TRBD2 aligns with 10 central bases. In the germline V gene (reference sequence), CDR1 corresponds to SGHNT and CDR2 to YYREEE. Trimming accounts for 3 bases at V and 1 base at J, while the number of junction bases matched to no gene is 6. The CDR3 sequence holds 16 residues, the cysteine and phenylalanine included. Only the CDR3 DNA stays, 48 bases, in frame from base 1. Full variable domain (CDR3 extended with the reference TRBV5-4 and TRBJ2-5 proteins): ETGVTQSPTHLIKTRGQQVTLRCSSQSGHNTVSWYQQALGQGPQFIFQYYREEENGRGNFPPRFSGLQFPNYSSELNVNALELDDSALYLCASSSNSGGFQETQYFGPGTRLLVL.